What follows are 29 T cell receptor beta chains derived from one specimen sequenced in a study of shared clonotypes between healthy human individuals. Assay: immunoSEQ multiplex PCR; the TCRdb copy retains only in-frame clones and omits some. The data show 2 million to 2.5 million clones, 95% seen once. Sequenced input: naive CD4+ T cells sorted from blood. Indicated subset: CD45RA+ positively selected. Source of these receptors: a man between 18 and 29 years old in good health.

The genes are TRBV23-1 and TRBJ2-3; no reliable D call. TRBV23-1 is noted as an ORF with a role that remains uncertain. The ends were cut back, 4 bases at V and 6 bases at J, with 5 bases in the middle. The CDR3 contains 11 residues. CDR3 nucleotides: TGCGCCAGCAGTCCTGCGGATACGCAGTATTTT. Residues: CASSPADTQYF.

Remarks on this clone: Other DNA sequences within the sample encode an identical CDR3. The chain joins TRBV5-1 to TRBJ1-2; 7 nucleotides match TRBD1. This CDR3 has 15 amino acids. Germline V lookup: CDR1 SGHRS, CDR2 YFSETQ. The V gene end was trimmed by 0 bases and the J gene end by 2 bases; junction bases not matched to a gene: 4. CDR3 loop: CASSLAGTANYGYTF. DNA of the CDR3: TGCGCCAGCAGCTTGGCTGGGACAGCGAACTATGGCTACACCTTC. Combining the CDR3 with reference TRBV5-1 and TRBJ1-2 gives the whole variable domain KAGVTQTPRYLIKTRGQQVTLSCSPISGHRSVSWYQQTPGQGLQFLFEYFSETQRNKGNFPGRFSGRQFSNSRSEMNVSTLELGDSALYLCASSLAGTANYGYTFGSGTRLTVV.

Here the CDR3 DNA reads TGTGCCAGCAGCCATTACCCCGCCTTATACGAGCAGTACTTC. As protein: CASSHYPALYEQYF. The genes are TRBV11-2 and TRBJ2-7, with D hard to call. Germline CDR1 and CDR2: SGHAT and FQNNGV. CDR3 length: 14 residues. The V end lost 5 bases, the J end lost 4 bases, and 15 bases lay between the germline ends.

This clone showed up just once. The chain carries TRBV7-9 and TRBJ2-5; D is ambiguous. V was clipped by 2 bases and J by 5 bases, with 6 bases between them. The CDR3 spans 12 residues. Germline-derived CDR1 and CDR2 are SEHNR and FQNEAQ (reference sequence). CDR3 region: CASSLLRETQYF. CDR3 nucleotide sequence: TGTGCCAGCAGCTTACTGCGGGAGACCCAGTACTTC. Filled out from reference TRBV7-9 and TRBJ2-5, the complete variable domain reads DTGVSQNPRHKITKRGQNVTFRCDPISEHNRLYWYRQTLGQGPEFLTYFQNEAQLEKSRLLSDRFSAERPKGSFSTLEIQRTEQGDSAMYLCASSLLRETQYFGPGTRLLVL.

This rearrangement joins TRBV7-9 to TRBJ1-1; D unresolved. Trimming left V 4 bases short and J 1 base short, with 10 bases between. The V gene's germline CDR1 is SEHNR and CDR2 FQNEAQ (reference sequence). The CDR3 has 14 residues. CDR3 in DNA: TGTGCCAGCAGCTCCCCCCCGGGGAACACTGAAGCTTTCTTT. It yields the protein CASSSPPGNTEAFF.

The rearrangement links TRBV6-6 to TRBJ1-5, with D possibly being TRBD1 (6 bases). CDR1 is MNHNY, CDR2 SVGAGI, per germline (reference sequence). V dropped 0 bases and J dropped 8 bases, with 11 bases sitting between them. The CDR3 is 14 amino acids. The CDR3 DNA reads TGTGCCAGCAGTTACTCGTCAGGGGTTGAGCCCCAGCATTTT. It yields the protein CASSYSSGVEPQHF.

The chain employs TRBV29-1 and TRBJ2-5; a possible D gene is TRBD2 (5 bases). There are 13 residues in the CDR3. Trimming left V 5 bases short and J 5 bases short, with 15 bases between. From germline, CDR1 is SQVTM and CDR2 ANQGSEA. CDR3 residues: CSVRGSVGETQYF. CDR3 DNA: TGCAGCGTTCGGGGTAGCGTGGGCGAGACCCAGTACTTC.

Turning to this clone: The same CDR3 also results from other DNA sequences found in this sample. The chain has TRBV10-3 and TRBJ1-2; D might be TRBD1 (6 bases). The length of the CDR3 is 13 residues. The V gene lost 0 bases and the J gene lost 7 bases, with 9 bases spanning the gap. CDR1 is ENHRY, CDR2 SYGVKD, per germline. CDR3 DNA sequence: TGTGCCATCAGTGAGTCGGGAGGGGGTGGCTACACCTTC. It yields the protein CAISESGGGGYTF.

This chain uses TRBV6-5 with TRBJ1-4; no definite D call. Germline assignment: CDR1 MNHEY and CDR2 SVGAGI. There are 13 residues in the CDR3. V was cut by 6 bases and J by 5 bases, with 10 bases left in between. The CDR3 region has the DNA TGTGCCAGCAGCGTTTGGAAAAATGAAAAACTGTTTTTT. As protein: CASSVWKNEKLFF.

The chain carries TRBV18 and TRBJ1-5; D might be TRBD1 (5 bases). Trimming shortened V by 1 base and J by 4 bases, and 8 bases separated the two germline ends. This CDR3 is 14 amino acids long. Looked up from germline, CDR1 is KGHSH and CDR2 is LQKENI. The CDR3, as DNA: TGTGCCAGCTCACCACTGGGGGAGAATCAGCCCCAGCATTTT. Translating gives CASSPLGENQPQHF.

Concerning this clone itself: Within the sample, other DNA sequences also encode this same CDR3. The V gene is TRBV7-3, the J gene TRBJ2-3; D is unclear. Trimming took off 3 bases at V and 2 bases at J, with 3 bases between the two ends. This CDR3 has 12 amino acids. Germline V gives CDR1 SGHTA, CDR2 FQGTGA. In DNA form, the CDR3 reads TGTGCCAGCAGCTTTTCCACAGATACGCAGTATTTT. It translates to CASSFSTDTQYF.

V gene TRBV2 combines with J gene TRBJ1-2; D unclear. The V and J ends lost 0 bases and 5 bases respectively, with 7 bases between them. The CDR3 has 13 amino acids. Per the germline V gene, CDR1 is SNHLY and CDR2 is FYNNEI. This chain's CDR3 is CASSEAAVYGYTF. The CDR3 coding sequence is TGTGCCAGCAGTGAAGCTGCAGTATATGGCTACACCTTC.

J is TRBJ1-4 and V is TRBV28; D may be TRBD1 (6 bases). Germline-derived CDR1 and CDR2 are MDHEN and SYDVKM. V dropped 4 bases and J dropped 1 base, with 13 bases sitting between them. This CDR3 contains 16 residues. The CDR3 nucleotides read TGTGCCAGCAGTTCCCCAAACAGGGAAACTAATGAAAAACTGTTTTTT. Translation gives CASSSPNRETNEKLFF.

The rearrangement links TRBV16 to TRBJ1-1, with 8 bases that match TRBD1. Germline CDR1 reads KGHSY; CDR2 reads FQNENV. The CDR3 runs to 14 residues. Trimming cost V 4 bases and J 1 base; bases outside gene matches: 2. The CDR3 nucleotides read TGTGCCAGCAGCCCCGGGACAGGGAACACTGAAGCTTTCTTT. Protein sequence: CASSPGTGNTEAFF.

Concerning this clone itself: Other DNA sequences within the sample encode an identical CDR3. The chain uses TRBV2 and TRBJ1-4; possibly TRBD1 for D (6 bases). V lost 3 bases and J lost 5, with 10 bases in between. CDR3 length: 14 residues. Germline V gene data show CDR1 as SNHLY and CDR2 as FYNNEI. DNA for the CDR3: TGTGCCAGCAGTGACCGGACAGCGAATGAAAAACTGTTTTTT. Its translation: CASSDRTANEKLFF.

This chain connects TRBV2 to TRBJ2-5, with TRBD1 matching over 7 bases. The germline gives CDR1 SNHLY, CDR2 FYNNEI. The CDR3 length is 17 residues. V lost 6 bases, J lost 1 base, and 14 bases stayed unmatched. The CDR3 DNA reads as TGTGCCAGCAGGGTTTCTGTACAGGGGTTAGGCCAAGAGACCCAGTACTTC. Its protein is CASRVSVQGLGQETQYF.

As regards this clone: This sample includes further DNA sequences coding for the same CDR3. The chain uses TRBV7-9 and TRBJ1-5; D is undetermined. Per germline, CDR1 SEHNR and CDR2 FQNEAQ (reference sequence). This CDR3 region has 14 residues. Trimming took off 5 bases at V and 4 bases at J, with 12 bases between the two ends. CDR3 sequence reads: CASSPTGGNQPQHF. CDR3 nucleotide sequence: TGTGCCAGCAGCCCCACGGGAGGGAATCAGCCCCAGCATTTT. Full variable domain (rest looked up from reference TRBV7-9 and TRBJ1-5): DTGVSQNPRHKITKRGQNVTFRCDPISEHNRLYWYRQTLGQGPEFLTYFQNEAQLEKSRLLSDRFSAERPKGSFSTLEIQRTEQGDSAMYLCASSPTGGNQPQHFGDGTRLSIL.

V and J are TRBV15 and TRBJ1-1; D gene uncertain. Germline CDR1 and CDR2: LNHNV and YYDKDF (reference sequence). CDR3 length equals 13 residues. The ends were cut back, 2 bases at V and 0 bases at J, with 4 bases in the middle. CDR3 nucleotide sequence: TGTGCCACCAGCAGACTGTTGAACACTGAAGCTTTCTTT. Amino acids: CATSRLLNTEAFF.

The chain uses TRBV10-1 and TRBJ2-3; 7 nucleotides line up with TRBD2. Germline CDR1 and CDR2: WNHNN and SYGVQD (reference sequence). CDR3 size: 15 residues. V was clipped by 6 bases and J by 1 base; unmatched bases: 7. The CDR3 DNA follows: TGCGCCAGCAGGAGCGGGATGGCGGGCACAGATACGCAGTATTTT. Translating it yields CASRSGMAGTDTQYF.

This chain uses TRBV5-4 with TRBJ2-1; D gene unclear. The CDR3 consists of 14 residues. Germline V CDR1 and CDR2: SGHNT, YYREEE (reference sequence). Deletions cut 0 bases from V and 4 bases from J, with 8 bases between. CDR3 residues: CASSLDLGYNEQFF. The CDR3 coding sequence is TGTGCCAGCAGCTTGGACCTGGGATACAATGAGCAGTTCTTC.

This clone is a singleton in its sample. The chain recombines TRBV2 with TRBJ2-5, with a tentative D call TRBD1 (5 bases). The CDR3 is 12 residues long. V lost 7 bases to trimming and J lost 5 bases, with 11 bases between them. Per germline, CDR1 SNHLY and CDR2 FYNNEI. The CDR3 bases are TGTGCCAGCATACAAGGGGTGGAGACCCAGTACTTC. Protein: CASIQGVETQYF.

The chain carries TRBV5-4 and TRBJ2-5; 9 nucleotides match TRBD2. This CDR3 spans 13 amino acids. Germline CDR1 is SGHNT and CDR2 is YYREEE (reference sequence). Trimming took 3 bases from V and 6 from J; bases not matched to a gene: 3. CDR3 nucleotides: TGTGCCAGCAGCTCTAGCGGGGAAAAGACCCAGTACTTC. Its protein is CASSSSGEKTQYF.

Only a few counts were recorded for this clone. The rearrangement joins TRBV18 to TRBJ1-2; TRBD1 is a possible D gene (6 bases). The germline V gene has CDR1 KGHSH and CDR2 LQKENI. V dropped 3 bases and J dropped 2 bases, with 16 bases sitting between them. The CDR3 covers 16 residues. The CDR3 bases are TGTGCCAGCTCACCCCCCCAAGACAGGTGGAACTATGGCTACACCTTC. Protein: CASSPPQDRWNYGYTF.

This sequence joins TRBV18 and TRBJ1-2; possible D gene TRBD1, 6 bases. This CDR3 region has 12 residues. The V gene's germline CDR1 is KGHSH and CDR2 LQKENI. Trimming shortened V by 3 bases and J by 11 bases, and 13 bases separated the two germline ends. The chain's CDR3 is CASSPGGPQYTF. The CDR3 DNA reads TGTGCCAGCTCACCGGGGGGGCCCCAATACACCTTC.

This rearrangement joins TRBV6-5 to TRBJ1-5, with 7 nucleotides matching TRBD1. V shed 5 bases and J 7 bases; nucleotides not matched to a gene: 8. The germline V gene has CDR1 MNHEY and CDR2 SVGAGI. The CDR3 has 14 amino acids. The CDR3 here is CASSNQGESQPQHF. CDR3 bases: TGTGCCAGCAGTAATCAGGGGGAGAGCCAGCCCCAGCATTTT.

Remarks on this clone: The sample contains more than one DNA sequence encoding this CDR3. The V call is TRBV6-5, the J call TRBJ2-1; D gene uncertain. This CDR3 comprises 11 residues. CDR1 and CDR2 (germline): MNHEY, SVGAGI. The V gene lost 5 bases and the J gene lost 4 bases, with 3 bases spanning the gap. The CDR3 DNA is TGTGCCAGCAGTACTTACAATGAGCAGTTCTTC. This encodes CASSTYNEQFF.

Comment on this clone: The same CDR3 can be traced to other DNA sequences in this sample. The chain is built from TRBV7-9 and TRBJ2-3, with D maybe TRBD1 (5 bases). V was shortened by 5 bases and J by 0 bases, with 12 bases between the two germline ends. The CDR3 is made up of 15 amino acids. Per germline, CDR1 SEHNR and CDR2 FQNEAQ (reference sequence). CDR3 amino acids: CASSLDRPSTDTQYF. The CDR3 DNA reads as TGTGCCAGCAGCCTTGACAGACCTAGCACAGATACGCAGTATTTT. Complete variable domain (other parts from reference TRBV7-9 and TRBJ2-3): DTGVSQNPRHKITKRGQNVTFRCDPISEHNRLYWYRQTLGQGPEFLTYFQNEAQLEKSRLLSDRFSAERPKGSFSTLEIQRTEQGDSAMYLCASSLDRPSTDTQYFGPGTRLTVL.

In regard to this clone: Distinct nucleotide sequences in the sample also encode this CDR3. The gene calls are TRBV7-2 and TRBJ2-5; D not resolved. Germline V gives CDR1 SGHTA, CDR2 FQGNSA. Trimming removed 3 bases from V and 0 bases from J, with 2 bases in between. This CDR3 comprises 12 residues. CDR3 protein: CASSFYQETQYF. CDR3 nucleotides: TGTGCCAGCAGCTTCTACCAAGAGACCCAGTACTTC.

This clone was observed a single time. The chain carries TRBV11-2 and TRBJ1-2; weak D call: TRBD1 (5 bases). The CDR3 sequence is 13 residues long. V shed 1 base and J shed 8 bases, with 11 bases lying between them. Looked up from germline, CDR1 is SGHAT and CDR2 is FQNNGV. The CDR3 DNA reads TGTGCCAGCAGCTTAGCAGCAGGGACCGGCTACACCTTC. Translated: CASSLAAGTGYTF.